Here is one TCR beta chain with its context. Antigen: not known. This sample is part of a study of vaccination and CD4 T cells after COVID-19. Treatment in this sample: approximately nine-day PBMC culture with coronavirus spike peptide pools or control peptides (ViraFEST assay). General observations from the study: Of the reactive clones in convalescent patients, a median 86.3% showed up only post-vaccination.

The study sequenced cultured CD4+ T cell DNA using the Oncomine TCR Beta short-read assay. MiXCR, applied by TCRdb to the PCR reads, yields one record per CDR3 protein. This sample carries about 13,000 distinct CDR3 sequences, just under 35% of them seen once, and the ten largest clones take roughly 12%. The clonotype comes from a human donor who had recovered from COVID-19. Sequenced sample: CD4+ T cells from blood, cultured in vitro.

CDR3 sequence (DNA): TGTGCCAGTGGTAAGGAGCGCACAGGGGACTATGGCTACACCTTC. This sequence encodes CASGKERTGDYGYTF. The chain recombines TRBV19 with TRBJ1-2; TRBD1 matches at 7 bases. Germline V gene sequence: CDR1 LNHDA, CDR2 SQIVND (reference sequence). The CDR3 is 15 amino acids. The V gene end was trimmed by 8 bases and the J gene end by 3 bases; junction bases not matched to a gene: 12.